Following are 8 T cell receptor beta chains from one sample sequenced in a study of control samples from healthy donors and cancer patients. Some clones are missing from TCRdb's copy, which holds only in-frame ones; the method was immunoSEQ multiplex PCR. The sample yields 130,000 or so clones, approximately 90% seen once. The sample taken for sequencing was blood. The receptor source for this set is a man in his fifties or sixties in good health.

CDR3 amino acids: CASSPTTGGSGELFF. In DNA, the CDR3 is TGTGCCAGCAGCCCGACGACGGGCGGATCCGGGGAGCTGTTTTTT. This sequence joins TRBV7-8 and TRBJ2-2; D remains ambiguous. Deletions cut 5 bases from V and 6 bases from J, with 16 bases between. The CDR3 is 15 residues long. Germline values: CDR1 SGHVS, CDR2 FQNEAQ.

The chain is built from TRBV5-8 and TRBJ1-2; no clear D. The CDR3 runs 11 residues. Trimming stripped 4 bases from V and 8 bases from J, with 9 bases between. Germline CDR1 reads SGHTS; CDR2 reads YDEGEE. This chain's CDR3 is CASSRTAGYTF. CDR3 DNA: TGTGCCAGCAGCAGGACCGCCGGCTACACCTTC.

CDR3 nucleotide sequence: TGTGCCAGCCAGTCGCGACAGGGTTGGAATCAGCCCCAGCATTTT. It is translated as CASQSRQGWNQPQHF. J is TRBJ1-5 and V is TRBV25-1, with TRBD1 matching over 7 bases. V was pared by 8 bases and J by 4 bases, with 11 bases of the junction left unmatched. Germline-derived CDR1 and CDR2 are MGHDK and SYGVNS. The CDR3 contains 15 residues.

The chain combines TRBV27 with TRBJ2-1, with a possible D match to TRBD2 (7 bases). The V and J ends lost 7 bases and 8 bases respectively, with 18 bases between them. CDR1 is MNHEY and CDR2 is SMNVEV in the germline V gene (reference sequence). There are 14 residues in the CDR3. DNA for the CDR3: TGTGCCAGCAAAAAGGGGGGGCAACGGGATGAGCAGTTCTTC. Translated: CASKKGGQRDEQFF.

J is TRBJ1-3 and V is TRBV27; 9 bases match TRBD1. CDR3 size: 18 residues. After removal of 5 bases from V and 2 bases from J, the junction contained 13 bases not matched to a gene. Germline V lookup: CDR1 MNHEY, CDR2 SMNVEV (reference sequence). The CDR3: CASSMGQGSRGAGNTIYF. CDR3 nucleotide sequence: TGTGCCAGCAGTATGGGACAGGGTTCTAGAGGAGCTGGAAACACCATATATTTT.

CDR3 loop: CASSEMGRQVDTQYF. CDR3 DNA: TGTGCCAGCAGTGAAATGGGTAGGCAGGTAGATACGCAGTATTTT. The chain links TRBV6-1 to TRBJ2-3, with D unclear. CDR3 length: 15 amino acids. V lost 2 bases and J lost 5, with 14 bases in between. In germline, CDR1 is MNHNS, CDR2 SASEGT.

The CDR3 here is CASSLFPSRQGTGELFF. Here the CDR3 DNA reads TGTGCCAGCAGCTTATTCCCCTCGAGACAGGGCACCGGGGAGCTGTTTTTT. This chain joins TRBV7-3 and TRBJ2-2, with 7 nucleotides matching TRBD1. Germline loops: CDR1 SGHTA, CDR2 FQGTGA. J gave up 4 bases and V 2 bases, and 10 bases lay outside the gene matches. The CDR3 contains 17 residues.

The gene calls are TRBV6-2 or TRBV6-3 and TRBJ2-3; possibly TRBD1 for D (5 bases). Germline CDR1 is MNHEY and CDR2 is SVGEGT. Deletions cut 2 bases from V and 2 bases from J, with 11 bases between. The CDR3 extends over 15 amino acids. The DNA for the CDR3 is TGTGCCAGCAGTTACGAGGACACGACCACAGATACGCAGTATTTT. Its translation is CASSYEDTTTDTQYF.